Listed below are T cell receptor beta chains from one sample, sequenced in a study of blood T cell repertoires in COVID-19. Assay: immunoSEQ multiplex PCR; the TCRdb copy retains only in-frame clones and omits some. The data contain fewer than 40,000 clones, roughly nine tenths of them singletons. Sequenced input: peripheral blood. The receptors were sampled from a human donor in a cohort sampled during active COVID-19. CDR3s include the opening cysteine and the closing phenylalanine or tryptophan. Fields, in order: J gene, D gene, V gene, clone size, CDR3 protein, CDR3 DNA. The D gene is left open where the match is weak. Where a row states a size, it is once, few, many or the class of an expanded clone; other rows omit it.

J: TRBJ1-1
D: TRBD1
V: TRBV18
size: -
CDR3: CASSPGQTEAFF
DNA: TGTGCCAGCTCACCGGGACAGACTGAAGCTTTCTTT

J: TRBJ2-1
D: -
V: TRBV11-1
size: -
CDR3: CASSHEGYANNEQFF
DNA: TGTGCCAGCAGCCACGAGGGCTATGCGAACAATGAGCAGTTCTTC

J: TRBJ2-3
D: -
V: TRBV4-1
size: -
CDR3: CASSQEARLDTQYF
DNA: TGCGCCAGCAGCCAAGAGGCCCGCCTAGATACGCAGTATTTT

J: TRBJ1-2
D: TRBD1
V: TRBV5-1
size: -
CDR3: CASSVDRGGYGYTF
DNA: TGCGCCAGCAGCGTAGACAGGGGAGGCTATGGCTACACCTTC

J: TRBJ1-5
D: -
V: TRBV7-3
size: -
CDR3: CASSLSGGLNQPQHF
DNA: TGTGCCAGCAGCTTATCTGGAGGACTGAATCAGCCCCAGCATTTT

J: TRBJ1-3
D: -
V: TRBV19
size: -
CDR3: CASSIRYSSGNTIYF
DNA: TGTGCCAGTAGTATACGCTACAGCTCTGGAAACACCATATATTTT

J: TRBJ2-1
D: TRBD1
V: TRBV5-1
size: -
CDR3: CASSAPGPGQGNEQFF
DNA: TGCGCCAGCAGCGCCCCGGGTCCGGGACAGGGCAATGAGCAGTTCTTC

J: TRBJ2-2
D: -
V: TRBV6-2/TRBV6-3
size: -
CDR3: CASSQQDTGELFF
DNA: TGTGCCAGCAGCCAACAAGACACCGGGGAGCTGTTTTTT

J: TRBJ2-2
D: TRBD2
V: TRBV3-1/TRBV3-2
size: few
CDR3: CASSRLAGNTGELFF
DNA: TGTGCCAGCAGCCGACTAGCGGGGAACACCGGGGAGCTGTTTTTT

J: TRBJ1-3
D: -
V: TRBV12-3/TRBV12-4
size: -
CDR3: CASSFLSGNTIYF
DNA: TGTGCCAGCAGCTTCCTCTCTGGAAACACCATATATTTT

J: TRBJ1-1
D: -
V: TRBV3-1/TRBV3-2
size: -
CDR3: CASSQGRRLINTEAFF
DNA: TGTGCCAGCAGCCAAGGGAGACGTCTGATTAACACTGAAGCTTTCTTT

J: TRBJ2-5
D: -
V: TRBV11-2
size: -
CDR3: CASSLGGRETQYF
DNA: TGTGCCAGCAGCTTAGGCGGGCGGGAGACCCAGTACTTC

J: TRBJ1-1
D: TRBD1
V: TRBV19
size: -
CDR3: CASQVGQGINTEAFF
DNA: TGTGCCAGCCAAGTAGGACAGGGGATTAACACTGAAGCTTTCTTT

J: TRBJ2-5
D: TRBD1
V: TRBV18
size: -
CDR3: CASSSNRGRGETQYF
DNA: TGTGCCAGCTCTTCGAACAGGGGGCGCGGAGAGACCCAGTACTTC

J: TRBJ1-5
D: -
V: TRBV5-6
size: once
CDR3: CASSYYNLGRNQPQHF
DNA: TGTGCCAGCAGCTATTACAATTTAGGGAGGAATCAGCCCCAGCATTTT

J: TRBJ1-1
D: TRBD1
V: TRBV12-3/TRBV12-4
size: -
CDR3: CANSPRGLAGAFF
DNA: TGTGCCAATTCCCCAAGGGGGCTAGCCGGAGCTTTCTTT

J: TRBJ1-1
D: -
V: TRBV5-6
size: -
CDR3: CASSLYGGTGNTEAFF
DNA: TGTGCCAGCAGCTTGTATGGCGGGACGGGGAACACTGAAGCTTTCTTT

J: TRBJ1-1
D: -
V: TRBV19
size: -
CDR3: CASSELMNTEAFF
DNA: TGTGCCAGTAGCGAGCTTATGAACACTGAAGCTTTCTTT

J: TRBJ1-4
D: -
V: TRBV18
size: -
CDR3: CASSLQGNREKLFF
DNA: TGTGCCAGCTCACTCCAGGGGAATCGGGAAAAACTGTTTTTT

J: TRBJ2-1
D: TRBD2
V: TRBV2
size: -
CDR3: CASHTSGGNNEQFF
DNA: TGTGCCAGCCATACTAGCGGGGGGAACAATGAGCAGTTCTTC

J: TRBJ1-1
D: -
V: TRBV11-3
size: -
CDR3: CASSSWAGKNTEAFF
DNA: TGTGCCAGCAGCTCCTGGGCCGGGAAAAACACTGAAGCTTTCTTT

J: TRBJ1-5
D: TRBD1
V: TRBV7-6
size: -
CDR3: CASSAHYRGGNQPQHF
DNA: TGTGCCAGCAGCGCTCACTACAGGGGGGGGAATCAGCCCCAGCATTTT

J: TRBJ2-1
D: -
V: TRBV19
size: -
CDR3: CASSMAQGYEQFF
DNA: TGTGCCAGTAGTATGGCCCAGGGTTATGAGCAGTTCTTC

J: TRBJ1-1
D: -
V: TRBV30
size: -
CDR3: CAGQRNTEAFF
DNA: TGTGCTGGGCAGAGGAACACTGAAGCTTTCTTT

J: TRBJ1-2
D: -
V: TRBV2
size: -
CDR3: CASTAFGLYGYTF
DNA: TGTGCCAGCACCGCCTTTGGGCTCTATGGCTACACCTTC

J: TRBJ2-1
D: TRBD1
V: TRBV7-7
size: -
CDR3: CASSLRQGGNEQFF
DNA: TGTGCTAGCAGCTTACGACAGGGTGGAAATGAGCAGTTCTTC

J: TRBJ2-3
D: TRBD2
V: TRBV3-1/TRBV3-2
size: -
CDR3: CASSQVSGGIGTQYF
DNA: TGTGCCAGCAGCCAAGTGAGCGGGGGGATTGGTACGCAGTATTTT

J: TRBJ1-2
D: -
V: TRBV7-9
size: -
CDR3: CASSLAWRGPGYTF
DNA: TGTGCCAGCAGCTTAGCTTGGCGTGGGCCAGGCTACACCTTC

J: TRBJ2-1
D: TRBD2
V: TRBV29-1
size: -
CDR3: CSVAGTSYNEQFF
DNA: TGCAGCGTTGCCGGGACTAGCTACAATGAGCAGTTCTTC

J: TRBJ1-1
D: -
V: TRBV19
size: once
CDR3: CASSIVGGRESTEAFF
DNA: TGTGCCAGTAGTATAGTGGGGGGACGAGAGAGCACTGAAGCTTTCTTT

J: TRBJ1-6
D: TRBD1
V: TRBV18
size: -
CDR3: CASSPSTGTASPLHF
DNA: TGTGCCAGCTCACCTTCGACAGGGACCGCTTCACCCCTCCACTTT

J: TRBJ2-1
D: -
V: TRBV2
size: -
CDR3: CASGEYNEQFF
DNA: TGTGCCAGCGGGGAGTACAATGAGCAGTTCTTC

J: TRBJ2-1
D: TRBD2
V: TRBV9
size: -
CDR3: CASSGTSGRQFF
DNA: TGTGCCAGCAGCGGGACTAGCGGGAGGCAGTTCTTC

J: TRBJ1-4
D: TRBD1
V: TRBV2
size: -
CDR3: CASSGQGAQEKLFF
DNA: TGTGCCAGCAGTGGACAGGGGGCACAGGAAAAACTGTTTTTT

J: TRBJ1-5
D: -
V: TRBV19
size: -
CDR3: CASTGERSNQPQHF
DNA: TGTGCCAGTACAGGGGAACGAAGCAATCAGCCCCAGCATTTT

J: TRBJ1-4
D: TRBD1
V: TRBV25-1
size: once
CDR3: CATTGANEKLFF
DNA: TGTGCCACCACAGGGGCCAATGAAAAACTGTTTTTT

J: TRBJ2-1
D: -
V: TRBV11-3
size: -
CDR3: CASSFASSYNEQFF
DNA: TGTGCCAGCAGCTTCGCTAGCTCCTACAATGAGCAGTTCTTC

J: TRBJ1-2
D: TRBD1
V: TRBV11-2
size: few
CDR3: CASSHGTAYGYTF
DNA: TGTGCCAGCAGCCACGGGACAGCCTATGGCTACACCTTC

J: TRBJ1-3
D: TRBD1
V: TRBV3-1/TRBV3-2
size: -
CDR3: CASSLTDRGNTIYF
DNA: TGTGCCAGCAGCCTTACGGACAGGGGAAACACCATATATTTT

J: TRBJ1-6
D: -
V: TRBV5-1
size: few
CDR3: CASSNTGFDSPLHF
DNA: TGCGCCAGCAGCAACACAGGCTTTGATTCACCCCTCCACTTT

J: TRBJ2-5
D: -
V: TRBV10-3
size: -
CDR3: CAISESRETQYF
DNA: TGTGCCATCAGTGAGTCGAGAGAGACCCAGTACTTC

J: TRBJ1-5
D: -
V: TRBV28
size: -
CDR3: CASSLNSNQPQHF
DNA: TGTGCCAGCTCTCTTAATAGCAATCAGCCCCAGCATTTT

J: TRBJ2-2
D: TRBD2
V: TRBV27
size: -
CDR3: CASSTGLAGVKYTGELFF
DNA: TGTGCCAGCAGTACTGGACTAGCGGGGGTTAAATACACCGGGGAGCTGTTTTTT

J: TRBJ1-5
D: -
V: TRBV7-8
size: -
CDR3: CASSLEAAGYGNQPQHF
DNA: TGTGCCAGCAGCTTAGAGGCTGCGGGGTATGGCAATCAGCCCCAGCATTTT

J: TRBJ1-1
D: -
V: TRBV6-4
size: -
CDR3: CASSVHRTTEAFF
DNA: TGTGCCAGCAGTGTCCACAGGACCACTGAAGCTTTCTTT

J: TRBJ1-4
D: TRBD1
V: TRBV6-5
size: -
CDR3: CASSSPTGGNEKLFF
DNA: TGTGCCAGCAGTTCCCCTACAGGGGGTAATGAAAAACTGTTTTTT

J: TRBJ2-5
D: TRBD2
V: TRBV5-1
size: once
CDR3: CASSSGGIGETQYF
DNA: TGCGCCAGCAGCTCGGGGGGTATTGGAGAGACCCAGTACTTC

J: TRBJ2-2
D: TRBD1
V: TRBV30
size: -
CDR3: CAWSVQGTGELFF
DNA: TGTGCCTGGAGTGTACAGGGGACCGGGGAGCTGTTTTTT

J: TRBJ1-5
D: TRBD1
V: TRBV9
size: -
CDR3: CASSATGTGGPQHF
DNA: TGTGCCAGCAGCGCCACCGGGACAGGGGGACCCCAGCATTTT

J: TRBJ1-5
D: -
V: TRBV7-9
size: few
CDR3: CASSQISEDQPQHF
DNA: TGTGCCAGCAGCCAAATCAGTGAAGATCAGCCCCAGCATTTT

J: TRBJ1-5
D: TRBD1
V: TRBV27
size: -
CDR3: CASGLGTGNQPQHF
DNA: TGTGCCAGCGGTTTAGGGACAGGCAATCAGCCCCAGCATTTT

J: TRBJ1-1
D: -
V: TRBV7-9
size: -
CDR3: CASSGWTAEAFF
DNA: TGTGCCAGCAGCGGCTGGACAGCTGAAGCTTTCTTT

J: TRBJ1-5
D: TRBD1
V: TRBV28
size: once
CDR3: CASSVGTGGNQPQHF
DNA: TGTGCCAGCAGTGTCGGGACAGGGGGCAATCAGCCCCAGCATTTT

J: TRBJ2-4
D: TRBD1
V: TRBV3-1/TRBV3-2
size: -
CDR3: CASRPSGGKGWAYF
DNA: TGTGCCAGCAGGCCCTCAGGGGGCAAGGGTTGGGCGTACTTC